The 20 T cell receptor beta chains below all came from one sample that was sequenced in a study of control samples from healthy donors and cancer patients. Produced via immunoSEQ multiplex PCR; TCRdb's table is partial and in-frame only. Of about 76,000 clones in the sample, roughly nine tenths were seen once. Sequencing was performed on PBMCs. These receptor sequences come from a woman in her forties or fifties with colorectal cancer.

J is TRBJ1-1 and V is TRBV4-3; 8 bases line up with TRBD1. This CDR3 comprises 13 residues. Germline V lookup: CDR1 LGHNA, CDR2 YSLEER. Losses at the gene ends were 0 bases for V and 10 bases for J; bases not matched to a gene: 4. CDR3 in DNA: TGCGCCAGCAGCCAAGACAGGGGGCGAGGAGCTTTCTTT. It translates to CASSQDRGRGAFF.

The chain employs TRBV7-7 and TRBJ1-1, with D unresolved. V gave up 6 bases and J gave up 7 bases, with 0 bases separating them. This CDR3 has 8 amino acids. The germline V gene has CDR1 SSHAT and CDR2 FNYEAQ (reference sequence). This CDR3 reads CASSEAFF. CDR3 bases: TGTGCCAGCAGTGAAGCTTTCTTT.

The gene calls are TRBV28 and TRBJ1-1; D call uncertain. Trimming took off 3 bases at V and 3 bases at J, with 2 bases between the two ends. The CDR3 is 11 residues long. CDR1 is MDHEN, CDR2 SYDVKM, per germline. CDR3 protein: CASSFYTEAFF. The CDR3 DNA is TGTGCCAGCAGTTTCTACACTGAAGCTTTCTTT. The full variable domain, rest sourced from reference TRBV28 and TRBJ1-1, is DVKVTQSSRYLVKRTGEKVFLECVQDMDHENMFWYRQDPGLGLRLIYFSYDVKMKEKGDIPEGYSVSREKKERFSLILESASTNQTSMYLCASSFYTEAFFGQGTRLTVV.

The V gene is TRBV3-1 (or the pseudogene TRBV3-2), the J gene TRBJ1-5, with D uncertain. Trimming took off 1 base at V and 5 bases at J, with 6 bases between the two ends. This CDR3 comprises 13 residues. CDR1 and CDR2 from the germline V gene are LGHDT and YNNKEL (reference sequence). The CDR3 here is CASSQGIDQPQHF. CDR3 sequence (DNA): TGTGCCAGCAGCCAAGGGATAGATCAGCCCCAGCATTTT.

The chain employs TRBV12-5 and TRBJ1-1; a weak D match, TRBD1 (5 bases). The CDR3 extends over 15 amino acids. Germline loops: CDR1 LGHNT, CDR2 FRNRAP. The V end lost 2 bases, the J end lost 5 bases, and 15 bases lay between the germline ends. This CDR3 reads CASGLTLTVPTEAFF. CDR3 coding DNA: TGTGCTAGTGGTTTGACCTTGACAGTCCCAACTGAAGCTTTCTTT.

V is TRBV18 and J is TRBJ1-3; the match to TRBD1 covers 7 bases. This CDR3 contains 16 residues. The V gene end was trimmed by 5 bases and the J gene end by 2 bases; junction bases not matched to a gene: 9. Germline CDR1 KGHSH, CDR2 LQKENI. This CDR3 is CASSSTQGLAGNTIYF. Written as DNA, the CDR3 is TGTGCCAGCTCAAGCACACAGGGGTTAGCTGGAAACACCATATATTTT.

CDR3 protein: CASSLEDTQYF. The CDR3 nucleotides read TGTGCCAGCAGTTTGGAAGATACGCAGTATTTT. The rearrangement uses TRBV12-3 or TRBV12-4 and TRBJ2-3; D is unresolved. Trimming stripped 3 bases from V and 5 bases from J, with 3 bases between. There are 11 residues in the CDR3.

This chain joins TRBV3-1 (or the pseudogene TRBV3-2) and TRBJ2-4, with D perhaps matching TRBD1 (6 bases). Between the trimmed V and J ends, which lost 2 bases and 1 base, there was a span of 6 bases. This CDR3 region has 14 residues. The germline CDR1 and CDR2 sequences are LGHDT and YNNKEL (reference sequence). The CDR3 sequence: CASSQRGAKNIQYF. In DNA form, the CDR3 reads TGTGCCAGCAGCCAAAGGGGGGCCAAAAACATTCAGTACTTC.

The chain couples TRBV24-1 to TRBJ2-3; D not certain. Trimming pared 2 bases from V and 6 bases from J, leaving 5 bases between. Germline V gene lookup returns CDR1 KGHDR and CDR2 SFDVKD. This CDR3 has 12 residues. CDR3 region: CATSDYRDTQYF. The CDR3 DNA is TGTGCCACCAGTGATTACCGGGATACGCAGTATTTT.

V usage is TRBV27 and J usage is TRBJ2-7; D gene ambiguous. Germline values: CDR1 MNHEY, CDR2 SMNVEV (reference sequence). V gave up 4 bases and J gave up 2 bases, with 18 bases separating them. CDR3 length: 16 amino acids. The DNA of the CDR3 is TGTGCCAGCAGTTCGTCGTCCCGAACAGAACCCTACGAGCAGTACGTC. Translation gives CASSSSSRTEPYEQYV.

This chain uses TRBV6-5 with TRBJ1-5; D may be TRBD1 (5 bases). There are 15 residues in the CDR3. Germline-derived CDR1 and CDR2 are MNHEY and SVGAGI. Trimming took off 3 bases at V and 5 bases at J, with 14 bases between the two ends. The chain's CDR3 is CASSYSSGLDQPQHF. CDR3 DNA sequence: TGTGCCAGCAGTTATAGTTCAGGGCTAGATCAGCCCCAGCATTTT.

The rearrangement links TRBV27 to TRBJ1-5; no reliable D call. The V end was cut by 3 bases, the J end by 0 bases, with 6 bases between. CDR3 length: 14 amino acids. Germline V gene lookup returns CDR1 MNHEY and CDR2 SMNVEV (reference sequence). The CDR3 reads CASSFANSNQPQHF. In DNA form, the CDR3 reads TGTGCCAGCAGTTTCGCTAATAGCAATCAGCCCCAGCATTTT.

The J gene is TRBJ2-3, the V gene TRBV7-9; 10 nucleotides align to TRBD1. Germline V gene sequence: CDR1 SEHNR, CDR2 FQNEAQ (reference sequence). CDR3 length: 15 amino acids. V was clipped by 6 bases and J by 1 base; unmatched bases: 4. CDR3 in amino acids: CASSPGQGGTDTQYF. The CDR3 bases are TGTGCCAGCAGTCCCGGACAGGGGGGCACAGATACGCAGTATTTT.

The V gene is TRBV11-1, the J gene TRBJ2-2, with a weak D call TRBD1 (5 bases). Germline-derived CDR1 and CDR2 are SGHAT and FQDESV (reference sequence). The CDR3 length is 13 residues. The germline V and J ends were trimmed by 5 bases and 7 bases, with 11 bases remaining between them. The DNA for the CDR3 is TGTGCCAGCAGCAAGCAGGGTGGCGGGGAGCTGTTTTTT. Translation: CASSKQGGGELFF.

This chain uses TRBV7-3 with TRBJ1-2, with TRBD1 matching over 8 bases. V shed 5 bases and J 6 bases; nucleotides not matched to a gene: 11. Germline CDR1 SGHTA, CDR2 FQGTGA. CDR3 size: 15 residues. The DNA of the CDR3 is TGTGCCAGCAGCCCAGGGACAGGAGCTTTCCATGGCTACACCTTC. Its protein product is CASSPGTGAFHGYTF.

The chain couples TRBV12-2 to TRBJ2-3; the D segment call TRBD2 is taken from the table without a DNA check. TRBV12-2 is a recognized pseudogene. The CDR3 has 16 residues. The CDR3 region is CASRLAISGGTDTQYF. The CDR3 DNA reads TGTGCAAGTCGCTTAGCGATTTCGGGGGGCACAGATACGCAGTATTTT.

CDR3 sequence reads: CASNRGIYGYTF. The CDR3 nucleotides read TGTGCCAGCAACAGGGGGATCTATGGCTACACCTTC. The chain carries TRBV2 and TRBJ1-2; 8 bases are shared with TRBD1. Germline V lookup: CDR1 SNHLY, CDR2 FYNNEI. J gave up 4 bases and V 7 bases, and 2 bases lay outside the gene matches. The CDR3 consists of 12 residues.

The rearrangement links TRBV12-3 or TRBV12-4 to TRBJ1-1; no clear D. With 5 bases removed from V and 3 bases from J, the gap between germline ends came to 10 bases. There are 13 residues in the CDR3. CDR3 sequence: CASSRLSDTEAFF. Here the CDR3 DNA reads TGTGCCAGCAGTCGGCTCTCGGACACTGAAGCTTTCTTT.

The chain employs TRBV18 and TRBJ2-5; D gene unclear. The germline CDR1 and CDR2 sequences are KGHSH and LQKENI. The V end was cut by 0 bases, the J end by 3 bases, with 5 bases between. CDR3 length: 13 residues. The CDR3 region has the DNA TGTGCCAGCTCACCACCGAGTAAAGAGACCCAGTACTTC. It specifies CASSPPSKETQYF.

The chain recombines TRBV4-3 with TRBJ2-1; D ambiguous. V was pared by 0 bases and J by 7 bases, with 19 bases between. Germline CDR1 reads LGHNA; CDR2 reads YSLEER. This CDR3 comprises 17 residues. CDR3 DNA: TGCGCCAGCAGCCAAGACAGTGATTACAAAGGAAGGAATGAGCAGTTCTTC. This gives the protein CASSQDSDYKGRNEQFF.